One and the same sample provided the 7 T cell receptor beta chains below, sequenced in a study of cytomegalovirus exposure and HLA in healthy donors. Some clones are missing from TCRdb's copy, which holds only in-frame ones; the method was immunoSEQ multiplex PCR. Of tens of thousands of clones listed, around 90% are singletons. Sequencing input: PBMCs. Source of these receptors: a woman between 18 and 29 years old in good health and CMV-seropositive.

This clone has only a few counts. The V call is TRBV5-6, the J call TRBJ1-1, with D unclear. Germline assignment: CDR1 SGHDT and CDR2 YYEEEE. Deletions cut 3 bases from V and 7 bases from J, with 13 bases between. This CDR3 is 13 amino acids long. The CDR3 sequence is CASSSGGFVEAFF. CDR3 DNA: TGTGCCAGCAGCTCGGGCGGGTTTGTTGAAGCTTTCTTT.

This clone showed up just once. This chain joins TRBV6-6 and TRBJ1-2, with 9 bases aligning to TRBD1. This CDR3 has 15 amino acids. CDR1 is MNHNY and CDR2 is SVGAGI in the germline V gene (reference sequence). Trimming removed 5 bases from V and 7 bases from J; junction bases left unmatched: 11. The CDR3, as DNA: TGTGCCAGCAGTAACCTCGGGACAGGGACGAGTGGCTACACCTTC. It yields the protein CASSNLGTGTSGYTF.

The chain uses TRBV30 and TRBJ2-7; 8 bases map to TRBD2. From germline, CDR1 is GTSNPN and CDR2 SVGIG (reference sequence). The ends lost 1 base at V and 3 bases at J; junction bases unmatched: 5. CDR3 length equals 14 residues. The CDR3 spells CAWSEGRGDYEQYF. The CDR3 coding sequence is TGTGCCTGGAGTGAGGGGCGGGGGGACTACGAGCAGTACTTC.

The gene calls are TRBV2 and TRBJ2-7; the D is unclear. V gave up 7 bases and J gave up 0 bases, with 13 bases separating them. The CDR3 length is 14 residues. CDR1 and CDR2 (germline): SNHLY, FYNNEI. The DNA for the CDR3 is TGTGCCAGCATGGGCCTGCAGGACTCCTACGAGCAGTACTTC. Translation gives CASMGLQDSYEQYF.

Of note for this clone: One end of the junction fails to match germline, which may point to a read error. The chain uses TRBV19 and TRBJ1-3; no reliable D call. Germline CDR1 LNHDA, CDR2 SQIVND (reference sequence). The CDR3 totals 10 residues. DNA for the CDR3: TGTGCCAAAAGGCTGGCGCCGGAGTTTTTT. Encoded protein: CAKRLAPEFF.

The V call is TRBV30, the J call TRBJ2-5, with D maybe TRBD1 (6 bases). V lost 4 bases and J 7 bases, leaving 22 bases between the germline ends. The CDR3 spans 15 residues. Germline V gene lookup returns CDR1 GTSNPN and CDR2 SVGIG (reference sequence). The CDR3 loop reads CAWTSGVQERWTQYF. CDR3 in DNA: TGTGCCTGGACGTCAGGGGTGCAAGAGAGGTGGACCCAGTACTTC.

The CDR3 reads CASFQGIGETQYF. For the CDR3, the DNA is TGTGCCAGTTTCCAGGGGATAGGGGAGACCCAGTACTTC. J is TRBJ2-5 and V is TRBV27; D is perhaps TRBD1 (6 bases). V shed 9 bases and J shed 5 bases, with 16 bases lying between them. The CDR3 sequence is 13 residues long. Per germline, CDR1 MNHEY and CDR2 SMNVEV (reference sequence).